One and the same sample provided the 19 T cell receptor beta chains below, sequenced in a study of response to subunit inactivated influenza vaccine (dated by TCRdb to between 2018 and 2020). The method was RT-PCR. The sample was run on an Illumina HiSeq 2500. TCRdb reran the public reads through fastp at Q25 and MiXCR, keeping productive beta chains. All rows with the same CDR3 protein become a single entry with the most common DNA and genes. The sample table holds fewer than 750,000 distinct CDR3 sequences, of which 14% were seen once. The ten largest account for roughly 10% of the sample. The sample here was PBMCs from blood, taken 11 to 12 days after vaccination. These receptor sequences come from a man in his forties or fifties who received an inactivated influenza vaccine. Donor details come from another sample of the same person, matched by shared clones.

The chain recombines TRBV10-1 with TRBJ2-1; 9 bases align to TRBD2. The V gene's germline CDR1 is WNHNN and CDR2 SYGVQD (reference sequence). The CDR3 is 15 amino acids. J was trimmed by 7 bases and V by 4 bases; bases with no gene match: 8. CDR3 DNA sequence: TGCGCCAGCAGTGGGGGCGGGGGGGCTCGAAATGAGCAGTTCTTC. Protein: CASSGGGGARNEQFF.

The V gene is TRBV12-3 or TRBV12-4, the J gene TRBJ1-2; 11 positions match TRBD1. The CDR3 has 17 residues. J lost 4 bases, V lost 6 bases, and 13 bases had no gene match. CDR3 residues: CASSTRGHGTGGYGYTF. The CDR3 region has the DNA TGTGCCAGCAGCACCCGCGGACACGGGACAGGGGGCTATGGCTACACCTTC.

The table lists this clonotype with a few counts. V usage is TRBV20-1 and J usage is TRBJ1-2; D remains ambiguous. V gave up 2 bases and J gave up 8 bases, with 12 bases separating them. Germline loops: CDR1 DFQATT, CDR2 SNEGSKA (reference sequence). The CDR3 sequence is 12 residues long. For the CDR3, the DNA is TGCAGTGCTAGATCCCGAGAGGGCGGCTACACCTTC. It encodes CSARSREGGYTF.

This clonotype was detected only a few times. V usage is TRBV6-5 and J usage is TRBJ2-2; TRBD2 agrees at 9 bases. Trimming cost V 0 bases and J 4 bases; bases outside gene matches: 9. CDR1 is MNHEY, CDR2 SVGAGI, per germline. There are 18 residues in the CDR3. CDR3 coding DNA: TGTGCCAGCAGTTACTCTCTGCGGGGGGGCCCTGGCACCGGGGAGCTGTTTTTT. Translation: CASSYSLRGGPGTGELFF.

CDR3 sequence (DNA): TGCAGTGCTAGAGATCTGGGATCGTCACAAGAGACCCAGTACTTC. Its translation is CSARDLGSSQETQYF. The rearrangement uses TRBV20-1 and TRBJ2-5, with no clear D. Germline lookup yields CDR1 DFQATT and CDR2 SNEGSKA (reference sequence). Trimming took off 0 bases at V and 2 bases at J, with 13 bases between the two ends. The CDR3 covers 15 residues.

The table lists this clonotype with many counts. This chain joins TRBV12-3 or TRBV12-4 and TRBJ1-5, with D possibly matching TRBD1 (5 bases). Trimming cost V 6 bases and J 11 bases, with 14 bases left between them. CDR3 length: 12 amino acids. CDR3 nucleotide sequence: TGTGCCAGCAGGGGACCAATATCGGCCCAGCATTTT. Its translation is CASRGPISAQHF.

The rearrangement joins TRBV6-1 to TRBJ2-7; 10 positions agree with TRBD2. CDR1 and CDR2 from the germline V gene are MNHNS and SASEGT. The ends lost 5 bases at V and 3 bases at J; junction bases unmatched: 4. The CDR3 totals 14 residues. The CDR3 spells CASSILAGVYEQYF. The CDR3 DNA follows: TGTGCCAGCAGTATCCTAGCGGGGGTCTACGAGCAGTACTTC.

This clonotype was seen only a few times. The chain combines TRBV6-5 with TRBJ2-1; D may be TRBD2 (7 bases). V lost 0 bases, J lost 0 bases, and 12 bases lay in between. CDR1 and CDR2 from the germline V gene are MNHEY and SVGAGI. The CDR3 extends over 17 amino acids. CDR3 sequence (DNA): TGTGCCAGCAGTTACTCAGGGGGGAGGGACTCCTACAATGAGCAGTTCTTC. Its translation is CASSYSGGRDSYNEQFF.

This clonotype showed up many times. V gene TRBV6-2 or TRBV6-3 combines with J gene TRBJ1-1, with TRBD1 matching over 7 bases. The junction had 14 bases not matched to a gene; V was cut back by 6 bases and J by 4 bases. The CDR3 runs 16 residues. Per germline, CDR1 MNHEY and CDR2 SVGEGT. CDR3 nucleotides: TGTGCCAGCAGCCACCGCAACACAGGGGCCCTCACTGAAGCTTTCTTT. It yields the protein CASSHRNTGALTEAFF.

The genes are TRBV30 and TRBJ2-2; 8 nucleotides agree with TRBD2. The CDR3 spans 15 residues. Germline CDR1 reads GTSNPN; CDR2 reads SVGIG (reference sequence). V shed 0 bases and J 6 bases; nucleotides not matched to a gene: 6. CDR3 nucleotides: TGTGCCTGGAGTGTTACGGGAGGGAAGGCCGGGGAGCTGTTTTTT. This translates into CAWSVTGGKAGELFF.

CDR3 amino acids: CATGTVKAFEQFF. CDR3 nucleotide sequence: TGTGCCACCGGGACAGTGAAGGCTTTTGAGCAGTTCTTC. The chain carries TRBV7-2 and TRBJ2-1; 7 nucleotides match TRBD1. CDR1 is SGHTA, CDR2 FQGNSA, per germline. V gave up 10 bases and J gave up 9 bases; unmatched junction bases: 12. CDR3 size: 13 residues.

This clonotype was counted a few times. The genes are TRBV12-3 or TRBV12-4 and TRBJ2-2; 8 bases map to TRBD1. The CDR3 contains 13 residues. The J segment lost 7 bases and the V segment lost 6 bases, leaving 4 bases of the junction unmatched. CDR3 nucleotides: TGTGCCAGCAGAAGGACAGGGCACGGGGAGCTGTTTTTT. Its translation: CASRRTGHGELFF.

In its sample, this clonotype was seen a few times. The chain joins TRBV11-2 to TRBJ2-5; 13 positions match TRBD2. J lost 2 bases, V lost 6 bases, and 15 bases had no gene match. This CDR3 region has 19 residues. The germline V gene has CDR1 SGHAT and CDR2 FQNNGV. DNA of the CDR3: TGTGCCAGCAGTCTAGGGATGGGCGGGACTAGCGGGACACAAGAGACCCAGTACTTC. Translated, it gives CASSLGMGGTSGTQETQYF.

The table lists this clonotype with many counts. The chain recombines TRBV4-3 with TRBJ2-2; tentatively, D is TRBD2 (6 bases). V lost 0 bases, J lost 11 bases, and 16 bases lay in between. Germline V CDR1 and CDR2: LGHNA, YSLEER. The CDR3 runs 15 residues. The CDR3 nucleotides read TGCGCCAGCAGCCAAGATACTGCTCGGGGGTATGAGCTGTTTTTT. The encoded protein is CASSQDTARGYELFF.

CDR3 sequence (DNA): TGTGCCAGCACTCAGGGACTAGGGGGTGAGACCCAGTACTTC. Its protein product is CASTQGLGGETQYF. The chain combines TRBV6-1 with TRBJ2-5, with 8 bases aligning to TRBD2. The CDR3 covers 14 residues. Germline lookup yields CDR1 MNHNS and CDR2 SASEGT. J lost 5 bases, V lost 7 bases, and 9 bases had no gene match.

This clonotype appeared a few times. The chain couples TRBV6-1 to TRBJ1-1; a weak D match, TRBD1 (6 bases). V gave up 5 bases and J gave up 5 bases, with 18 bases separating them. CDR1 MNHNS and CDR2 SASEGT come from the germline V gene. This CDR3 has 15 amino acids. The CDR3 region has the DNA TGTGCCAGCAGTACCGGGACTGGGGGCATGACTGAAGCTTTCTTT. It encodes CASSTGTGGMTEAFF.

The chain recombines TRBV28 with TRBJ2-4; tentative D call: TRBD2 (5 bases). V was trimmed by 9 bases and J by 0 bases, leaving 12 bases between them. The CDR3 extends over 14 amino acids. Germline V CDR1 and CDR2: MDHEN, SYDVKM. For the CDR3, the DNA is TGTGCCAGGGTGGAGGTGGGAGCCAAAAACATTCAGTACTTC. Encoded protein: CARVEVGAKNIQYF.

This chain's CDR3 is CAISESGVGEQFF. DNA for the CDR3: TGTGCCATCAGTGAGTCAGGGGTTGGTGAGCAGTTCTTC. V and J are TRBV10-3 and TRBJ2-1, with a weak D call TRBD1 (5 bases). The CDR3 is made up of 13 amino acids. V shed 0 bases and J shed 9 bases, with 9 bases lying between them. Germline values: CDR1 ENHRY, CDR2 SYGVKD.

CDR3 in DNA: TGTGCCAGCAGTTCAGCCCCCGTGGGTCAGGGGGGGGATCAGCCCCAGCATTTT. Translated: CASSSAPVGQGGDQPQHF. The V and J genes are TRBV11-1 and TRBJ1-5; 7 bases map to TRBD1. Germline V gene data show CDR1 as SGHAT and CDR2 as FQDESV (reference sequence). V lost 6 bases, J lost 5 bases, and 19 bases stayed unmatched. This CDR3 is 18 amino acids long.